Listed below are T cell receptor beta chains from one sample, sequenced in a study of identical twins. One entry per CDR3 protein results from TCRdb running MiXCR on the 5' RACE reads. The data contain under 250,000 distinct CDR3 sequences, about 12% of them singletons. This same sample was also taken into another study, of yellow fever vaccine responses in identical twins.

The specimen was memory (CD45RO+) T cells sorted from blood. The receptors come from a woman between 18 and 29 years old in good health. The conserved cysteine and the conserved F or W are not part of the CDR3 here. The D gene is left open where the match is weak.

SGWTEDGELF	NA	TRBV29-1	TRBJ2-2
AISEQGLGNEQY	NA	TRBV10-3	TRBJ2-7
ASTRGSGLAGADTQY	NA	TRBV21-1	TRBJ2-3
ASSFSGVRNTGELF	NA	TRBV7-3	TRBJ2-2
ASSVLGSGIGEQY	TRBD2	TRBV9	TRBJ2-7
ASSIWTGGTAEAF	TRBD1	TRBV12-3/TRBV12-4	TRBJ1-1
ASMASGSSYEQY	TRBD2	TRBV28	TRBJ2-7
ASSTSGQALREKLF	TRBD1	TRBV7-2	TRBJ1-4
ASSLAGRDYGYT	NA	TRBV5-1	TRBJ1-2
ASSSNRGRYGYT	TRBD1	TRBV6-8	TRBJ1-2
ASSDKAGGPFEQF	TRBD2	TRBV11-2	TRBJ2-1
ASSSNPGTSGKNEQF	TRBD2	TRBV5-1	TRBJ2-1
ASSAVSGNTEAF	NA	TRBV5-1	TRBJ1-1
ASSFDGQGAYEQY	TRBD1	TRBV11-3	TRBJ2-7
ASSLFRAGPRTSGTNTDTQY	TRBD2	TRBV4-2	TRBJ2-3
ASSFYRDNSPLH	NA	TRBV12-3/TRBV12-4	TRBJ1-6
ASSFNPGRPQY	NA	TRBV7-9	TRBJ2-7
ASAGGGNEQF	NA	TRBV12-5	TRBJ2-1
ASSPFPADTQY	NA	TRBV7-9	TRBJ2-3
ASSKKPDREY	TRBD1	TRBV6-5	TRBJ2-5
ASRPPGTYTGELF	NA	TRBV6-1	TRBJ2-2
ASSLAPPAGGRLDTQY	TRBD2	TRBV5-1	TRBJ2-3
ASRGGPSGTGELF	NA	TRBV28	TRBJ2-2